This T cell receptor (beta chain) was retrieved from a study of CD8 T cells in ankylosing spondylitis. Notes on the study in general: Reportedly, matched ankylosing spondylitis synovial fluid was significantly enriched for disease-linked clones.

This clonotype was counted a few times. The antigen is undetermined. TCRdb itself ran the 5' RACE reads through MiXCR, one entry per CDR3 protein. The sample carries 350,000 or so distinct CDR3 sequences, 14% to 15% recorded once. Trimming took 0 bases from V and 0 from J; bases not matched to a gene: 3. CDR3 length equals 15 residues. CDR1 is SGDLS and CDR2 is YYNGEE in the germline V gene. The sequenced sample was blood, either unsorted or a sorted T cell fraction (not recorded which). This TCR was sampled from a male donor with ankylosing spondylitis or in good health (not recorded which). The chain employs TRBV9 and TRBJ2-7; TRBD1 aligns across 7 bases. CDR3 residues: CASSVGGQSSYEQYF. The CDR3 region has the DNA TGTGCCAGCAGCGTAGGGGGACAGAGCTCCTACGAGCAGTACTTC.